This TCR beta chain derives from a study of T cell responses to AZD1222 COVID-19 vaccine. Notes on the study in general: In all cases, repertoires were sampled only after the peak T cell response. Donors were mostly white British, more females; clonal diversity possibly underestimated.

TCRdb's table, derived via immunoSEQ multiplex PCR, lists solely in-frame clones and lacks some. The table lists some 150,000 clones, around 90% of them singletons. With respect to this clone: No antigen is known for it.

Germline V lookup: CDR1 SNHLY, CDR2 FYNNEI. Trimming pared 2 bases from V and 3 bases from J, leaving 7 bases between. CDR3 length equals 13 residues. The TCR sequence derives from an adult who received the MenACWY meningococcal vaccine as a control. The sample consisted of peripheral blood, taken 28 days after the second dose of the MenACWY control vaccine. V is TRBV2 and J is TRBJ1-2; D call uncertain. The CDR3 loop reads CASSESPDYGYTF. In nucleotides, the CDR3 is TGTGCCAGCAGTGAATCTCCCGACTATGGCTACACCTTC.